The source of this T cell receptor (beta chain) is a study of blood T cell repertoires in COVID-19. Libraries were prepared by immunoSEQ multiplex PCR; TCRdb keeps only in-frame clonotypes and omits some of them. The repertoire holds about 100,000 clones, with about 83% as singletons. The length of the CDR3 is 15 residues. Germline CDR1 and CDR2: SEHNR and FQNEAQ (reference sequence). The trim removed 1 base at V and 8 bases at J, leaving 7 bases unmatched. The table lists this clone with a few counts. The source is a human donor in a cohort sampled during active COVID-19. Sequencing was done on a sample of peripheral blood. The J gene is TRBJ1-4, the V gene TRBV7-9; 7 bases map to TRBD1. The CDR3 here is CASSLETGLHEKLFF. The CDR3 DNA reads as TGTGCCAGCAGCTTAGAGACAGGGTTACACGAAAAACTGTTTTTT.